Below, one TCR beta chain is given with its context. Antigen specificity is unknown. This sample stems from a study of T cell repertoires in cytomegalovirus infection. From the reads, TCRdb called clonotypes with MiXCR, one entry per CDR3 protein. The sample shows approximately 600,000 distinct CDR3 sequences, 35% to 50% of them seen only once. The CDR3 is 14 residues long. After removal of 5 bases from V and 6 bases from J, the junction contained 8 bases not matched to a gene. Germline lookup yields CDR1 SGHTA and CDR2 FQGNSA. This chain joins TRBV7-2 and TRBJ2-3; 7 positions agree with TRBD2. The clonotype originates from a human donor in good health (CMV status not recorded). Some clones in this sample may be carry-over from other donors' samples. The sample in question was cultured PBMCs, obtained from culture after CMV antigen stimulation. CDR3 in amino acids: CASSRSGASDTQYF. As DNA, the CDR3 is TGTGCCAGCAGCCGGAGCGGGGCAAGCGATACGCAGTATTTT.